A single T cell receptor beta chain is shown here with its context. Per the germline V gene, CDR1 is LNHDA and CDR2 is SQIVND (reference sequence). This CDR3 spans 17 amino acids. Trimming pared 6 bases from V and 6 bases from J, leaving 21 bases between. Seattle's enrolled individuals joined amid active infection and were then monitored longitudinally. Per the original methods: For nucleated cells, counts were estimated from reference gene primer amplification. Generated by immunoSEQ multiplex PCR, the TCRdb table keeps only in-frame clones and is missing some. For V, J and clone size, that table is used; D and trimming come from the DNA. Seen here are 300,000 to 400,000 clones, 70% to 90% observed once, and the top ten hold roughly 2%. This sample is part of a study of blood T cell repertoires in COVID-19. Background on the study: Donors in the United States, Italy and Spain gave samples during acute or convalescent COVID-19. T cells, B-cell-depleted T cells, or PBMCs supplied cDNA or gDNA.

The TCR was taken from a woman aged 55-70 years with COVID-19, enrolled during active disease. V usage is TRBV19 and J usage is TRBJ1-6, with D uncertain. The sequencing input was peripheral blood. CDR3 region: CASRGEYFGRANSPLHF. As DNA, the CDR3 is TGTGCCAGTAGGGGAGAATACTTTGGACGAGCTAATTCACCCCTCCACTTT.